One sample yielded the 28 T cell receptor beta chains listed below, sequenced in a study of T cell responses to AZD1222 COVID-19 vaccine. Libraries were prepared by immunoSEQ multiplex PCR; TCRdb keeps only in-frame clonotypes and omits some of them. Of about 120,000 clones listed, around 90% are singletons. The sample here was peripheral blood, taken 28 days after the second AZD1222 dose. The receptors originated from an adult who received the AZD1222 COVID-19 vaccine.

This chain uses TRBV6-5 with TRBJ1-2; perhaps TRBD1 as D (5 bases). The V gene's germline CDR1 is MNHEY and CDR2 SVGAGI. Trimming stripped 2 bases from V and 1 base from J, with 14 bases between. The CDR3 contains 16 residues. CDR3 bases: TGTGCCAGCAGTTACCACAGGCAAACCATTAACTATGGCTACACCTTC. This translates into CASSYHRQTINYGYTF.

The J gene is TRBJ2-1, the V gene TRBV7-9, with D maybe TRBD2 (6 bases). The germline CDR1 and CDR2 sequences are SEHNR and FQNEAQ (reference sequence). V lost 5 bases and J lost 0, with 23 bases in between. CDR3 size: 19 residues. In DNA form, the CDR3 reads TGTGCCAGCAGCCTCCCTCGTGGGGTATTCGGGAGCTCCTACAATGAGCAGTTCTTC. As protein: CASSLPRGVFGSSYNEQFF. Based on the CDR3 plus reference TRBV7-9 and TRBJ2-1, the full variable domain is DTGVSQNPRHKITKRGQNVTFRCDPISEHNRLYWYRQTLGQGPEFLTYFQNEAQLEKSRLLSDRFSAERPKGSFSTLEIQRTEQGDSAMYLCASSLPRGVFGSSYNEQFFGPGTRLTVL.

V gene TRBV9 combines with J gene TRBJ1-1; 9 positions match TRBD1. The germline gives CDR1 SGDLS, CDR2 YYNGEE. The J segment lost 10 bases and the V segment lost 1 base, leaving 8 bases of the junction unmatched. The length of the CDR3 is 14 residues. CDR3 amino acids: CASSVTGTGTGAFF. CDR3 in DNA: TGTGCCAGCAGCGTAACGGGGACAGGGACGGGAGCTTTCTTT.

The chain couples TRBV6-2 or TRBV6-3 to TRBJ2-7, with a weak D call TRBD2 (5 bases). Germline V CDR1 and CDR2: MNHEY, SVGEGT. V was pared by 2 bases and J by 0 bases, with 17 bases between. CDR3 length: 17 residues. The CDR3 reads CASSYGPAGGVSYEQYF. Here the CDR3 DNA reads TGTGCCAGCAGTTACGGCCCGGCAGGAGGAGTCTCCTACGAGCAGTACTTC.

J is TRBJ1-2 and V is TRBV7-2; 7 bases are a match to TRBD1. The CDR3 sequence is 16 residues long. Looked up from germline, CDR1 is SGHTA and CDR2 is FQGNSA. J gave up 2 bases and V 1 base, and 7 bases lay outside the gene matches. The CDR3 DNA follows: TGTGCCAGCAGCTTAGTCACAGGGGCCTTCAACTATGGCTACACCTTC. This gives the protein CASSLVTGAFNYGYTF.

The V gene is TRBV18, the J gene TRBJ1-1; 8 bases fit TRBD1. After removal of 5 bases from V and 4 bases from J, the junction contained 0 bases not matched to a gene. Germline assignment: CDR1 KGHSH and CDR2 LQKENI. The CDR3 is made up of 12 amino acids. In nucleotides, the CDR3 is TGTGCCAGCTCAGACAGGGGCACTGAAGCTTTCTTT. This translates into CASSDRGTEAFF.

This chain connects TRBV28 to TRBJ1-5; D unresolved. With 7 bases removed from V and 8 bases from J, the gap between germline ends came to 15 bases. Germline loops: CDR1 MDHEN, CDR2 SYDVKM. This CDR3 spans 13 amino acids. This chain's CDR3 is CASTLRRQEPQHF. The CDR3 DNA sequence: TGTGCCAGCACCCTCCGGAGGCAGGAGCCCCAGCATTTT.

The V call is TRBV4-3, the J call TRBJ2-1; D call uncertain. Trimming pared 1 base from V and 6 bases from J, leaving 10 bases between. The CDR3 is 14 residues long. Germline CDR1 is LGHNA and CDR2 is YSLEER. The CDR3 sequence: CASSQAIASNEQFF. For the CDR3, the DNA is TGCGCCAGCAGCCAAGCGATCGCTAGCAATGAGCAGTTCTTC.

The V and J genes are TRBV5-1 and TRBJ1-6; 7 bases line up with TRBD1. The junction had 9 bases not matched to a gene; V was cut back by 2 bases and J by 10 bases. The CDR3 totals 15 residues. From germline, CDR1 is SGHRS and CDR2 YFSETQ. The CDR3 is CASSFSQGGWSPLHF. The CDR3 nucleotides read TGCGCCAGCAGCTTTTCTCAGGGGGGGTGGTCACCCCTCCACTTT.

The chain uses TRBV19 and TRBJ1-5; 8 positions match TRBD1. Trimming cost V 3 bases and J 2 bases; bases outside gene matches: 6. The CDR3 has 16 residues. From germline, CDR1 is LNHDA and CDR2 SQIVND (reference sequence). This CDR3 is CASSILDRGRNQPQHF. The CDR3 region has the DNA TGTGCCAGTAGTATCCTAGACAGGGGTCGCAATCAGCCCCAGCATTTT.

This chain links TRBV4-1 with TRBJ2-7; unclear D gene. Trimming stripped 8 bases from V and 2 bases from J, with 7 bases between. The CDR3 runs 11 residues. The germline V gene encodes CDR1 MGHRA and CDR2 YSYEKL. The CDR3 is CASSSPYEQYF. The CDR3 bases are TGCGCCAGCTCCTCGCCCTACGAGCAGTACTTC.

There are a few counts of this clone. This chain links TRBV5-5 with TRBJ2-6; D may correspond to TRBD1 or TRBD2 (5 bases each). V dropped 3 bases and J dropped 4 bases, with 23 bases sitting between them. This CDR3 spans 19 amino acids. Germline V lookup: CDR1 SGHKS, CDR2 YYEKEE (reference sequence). CDR3 protein: CASSSQSTVGRGGANVLTF. CDR3 nucleotides: TGTGCCAGCAGCTCCCAATCGACAGTAGGGCGAGGGGGGGCCAACGTCCTGACTTTC.

V and J are TRBV4-3 and TRBJ1-1, with a tentative D call TRBD1 (5 bases). Germline CDR1 is LGHNA and CDR2 is YSLEER. This CDR3 is 17 amino acids long. V was trimmed by 0 bases and J by 6 bases, leaving 20 bases between them. The CDR3 reads CASSQDSQGRFIAEAFF. CDR3 bases: TGCGCCAGCAGCCAAGATAGTCAGGGTCGTTTTATCGCTGAAGCTTTCTTT.

The rearrangement joins TRBV12-3 or TRBV12-4 to TRBJ1-1, with no clear D. This CDR3 is built from 13 residues. Trimming took off 1 base at V and 4 bases at J, with 7 bases between the two ends. CDR3: CASSLVIRTEAFF. CDR3 sequence (DNA): TGTGCCAGCAGTTTAGTAATCCGCACTGAAGCTTTCTTT.

A few counts support this clone. The J gene is TRBJ1-5, the V gene TRBV7-9, with a weak D call TRBD1 (5 bases). The germline V gene has CDR1 SEHNR and CDR2 FQNEAQ (reference sequence). This CDR3 is 15 amino acids long. The V end was cut by 5 bases, the J end by 3 bases, with 14 bases between. The DNA of the CDR3 is TGTGCCAGCAGCCTTGGGGGAACTTTCAATCAGCCCCAGCATTTT. Its protein is CASSLGGTFNQPQHF.

This chain connects TRBV5-1 to TRBJ1-2; D may be TRBD1 (5 bases). The length of the CDR3 is 11 residues. Germline lookup yields CDR1 SGHRS and CDR2 YFSETQ. V was trimmed by 10 bases and J by 2 bases, leaving 9 bases between them. CDR3 nucleotides: TGCGCCTCCGGGGGGAACTATGGCTACACCTTC. Its protein is CASGGNYGYTF.

V gene TRBV6-2 or TRBV6-3 combines with J gene TRBJ2-2; 8 bases align to TRBD2. The CDR3 length is 17 residues. Trimming removed 6 bases from V and 4 bases from J; junction bases left unmatched: 13. Germline CDR1 MNHEY, CDR2 SVGEGT. This CDR3 is CASSRHRLARVTGELFF. CDR3 sequence (DNA): TGTGCCAGCAGCCGACATCGACTAGCGCGGGTCACCGGGGAGCTGTTTTTT.

This chain uses TRBV20-1 with TRBJ2-5; D call uncertain. The CDR3 sequence is 13 residues long. Per the germline V gene, CDR1 is DFQATT and CDR2 is SNEGSKA (reference sequence). V lost 3 bases to trimming and J lost 3 bases, with 11 bases between them. The CDR3 sequence is CSASRQPEETQYF. The CDR3 region has the DNA TGCAGTGCTAGTAGACAACCCGAAGAGACCCAGTACTTC.

This clone has a single count. This sequence joins TRBV6-2 or TRBV6-3 and TRBJ2-7; 11 nucleotides line up with TRBD1. Germline values: CDR1 MNHEY, CDR2 SVGEGT. V was pared by 0 bases and J by 1 base, with 8 bases of the junction left unmatched. The length of the CDR3 is 18 residues. CDR3: CASSYSWTGGAESYEQYF. Here the CDR3 DNA reads TGTGCCAGCAGTTACTCGTGGACAGGGGGCGCGGAGTCCTACGAGCAGTACTTC.

The V and J genes are TRBV4-3 and TRBJ1-5; no clear D. V lost 2 bases to trimming and J lost 5 bases, with 7 bases between them. CDR3 size: 13 residues. Germline lookup yields CDR1 LGHNA and CDR2 YSLEER. As DNA, the CDR3 is TGCGCCAGCAGCCAATCGGAGGATCAGCCCCAGCATTTT. The encoded protein is CASSQSEDQPQHF.

This sequence joins TRBV29-1 and TRBJ1-1; D is possibly TRBD1 (6 bases). V gave up 3 bases and J gave up 5 bases, with 16 bases separating them. The germline V gene encodes CDR1 SQVTM and CDR2 ANQGSEA. The CDR3 is 14 residues long. For the CDR3, the DNA is TGCAGCGTTGAGGGGGCTGGGGGAGGAACTGAAGCTTTCTTT. It specifies CSVEGAGGGTEAFF.

This clone came up once. The rearrangement joins TRBV11-3 to TRBJ1-1, with 7 bases that match TRBD1. The CDR3 sequence is 14 residues long. Germline assignment: CDR1 SGHNT and CDR2 YENEEA. Trimming at V came to 5 bases and at J to 2 bases, leaving 5 bases not matched to a gene. This CDR3 is CASSPGQANTEAFF. In nucleotides, the CDR3 is TGTGCCAGCAGCCCCGGACAGGCAAACACTGAAGCTTTCTTT.

The chain joins TRBV6-5 to TRBJ2-1; no clear D. Germline CDR1 is MNHEY and CDR2 is SVGAGI. Trimming removed 11 bases from V and 0 bases from J, with 14 bases in between. This CDR3 contains 14 residues. Here the CDR3 DNA reads TGTGCCCATTCCTCGGCAAGCTCCTACAATGAGCAGTTCTTC. It specifies CAHSSASSYNEQFF.

This chain joins TRBV6-1 and TRBJ2-7, with D possibly being TRBD1 or TRBD2 (5 bases each). The CDR3 is 16 amino acids. From germline, CDR1 is MNHNS and CDR2 SASEGT. Trimming left V 2 bases short and J 4 bases short, with 18 bases between. The CDR3 DNA is TGTGCCAGCAGTGAATTAATATGGGACGGTTTTTACGAGCAGTACTTC. This translates into CASSELIWDGFYEQYF.

This sequence joins TRBV6-6 and TRBJ2-6; D possibly matches TRBD1 or TRBD2 (5 bases each). Deletions cut 5 bases from V and 0 bases from J, with 14 bases between. The CDR3 consists of 17 residues. Per the germline V gene, CDR1 is MNHNY and CDR2 is SVGAGI (reference sequence). CDR3 DNA: TGTGCCAGCAGTCGGGGATCCGACAGCTCTGGGGCCAACGTCCTGACTTTC. It codes for CASSRGSDSSGANVLTF.

The chain couples TRBV7-6 to TRBJ1-1, with D unresolved. V was trimmed by 1 base and J by 0 bases, leaving 12 bases between them. The CDR3 is made up of 16 amino acids. Germline CDR1 is SGHVS and CDR2 is FNYEAQ. CDR3 sequence (DNA): TGTGCCAGCAGCTTAGTTGAGAATGGGCTGAACACTGAAGCTTTCTTT. It translates to CASSLVENGLNTEAFF. The full variable domain, completed using reference TRBV7-6 and TRBJ1-1, is GAGVSQSPRYKVTKRGQDVALRCDPISGHVSLYWYRQALGQGPEFLTYFNYEAQQDKSGLPNDRFSAERPEGSISTLTIQRTEQRDSAMYRCASSLVENGLNTEAFFGQGTRLTVV.

The genes are TRBV5-4 and TRBJ2-3; 8 bases agree with TRBD2. The V and J ends lost 3 bases and 5 bases, in that order; junction bases with no gene match: 5. The CDR3 loop spans 14 amino acids. The germline CDR1 and CDR2 sequences are SGHNT and YYREEE (reference sequence). This CDR3 is CASSSGGGRDTQYF. CDR3 bases: TGTGCCAGCAGCTCCGGGGGGGGGCGAGATACGCAGTATTTT.

The chain combines TRBV10-3 with TRBJ1-6, with D uncertain. The V gene's germline CDR1 is ENHRY and CDR2 SYGVKD. The V gene lost 3 bases and the J gene lost 7 bases, with 10 bases spanning the gap. The CDR3 is 14 amino acids. CDR3 sequence: CAISDDLGNSPLHF. CDR3 coding DNA: TGTGCCATCAGTGATGACCTGGGGAATTCACCCCTCCACTTT.